This is a list of T cell receptor beta chains from one sample in a study of Tregs in tolerant kidney transplant recipients. Assay used: immunoSEQ multiplex PCR; TCRdb lists only in-frame clones, some missing. The top ten hold around 2.3% of the sample, which has tens of thousands of clones, 80% to 90% seen once. The material was Tregs from blood, obtained before the transplant. The receptors shown here come from a human donor who received a combined kidney and bone marrow transplant. CDR3s leave out the opening cysteine and the closing phenylalanine or tryptophan. The D gene is left open where the match is weak.

D	J	V	CDR3
.	TRBJ2-5	TRBV10-1	ASSDAGAGKETQY
TRBD2	TRBJ2-7	TRBV6-1	ASGGGIGPYEQY
.	TRBJ1-5	TRBV9	ASSGDTRQPQH
.	TRBJ1-2	TRBV10-2	ASSPIVRGYGYT
.	TRBJ2-7	TRBV27	ASSLRQDTFYEQY
.	TRBJ1-1	TRBV19	ASIAPWNTEAF
.	TRBJ2-2	TRBV15	ATSRDGESTGELF
TRBD1	TRBJ1-2	TRBV6-6	ASRSDRGYGYT
.	TRBJ2-5	TRBV7-2	ASSSEGGWGTQY
TRBD2	TRBJ2-5	TRBV11-2	ASSPPSSLAGWQETQY
.	TRBJ2-3	TRBV10-1	ASSQDTKSHTQY
TRBD2	TRBJ2-1	TRBV28	ASSPGLAWEQF
.	TRBJ2-5	TRBV5-1	ASSLATRQETQY
TRBD1	TRBJ1-6	TRBV10-2	ASSRQGEVSPLH
.	TRBJ1-2	TRBV6-5	ASSTDRGYT
TRBD2	TRBJ2-1	TRBV7-2	ASSFGLAGGPSSYNEQF
TRBD2	TRBJ2-3	TRBV7-9	ASSLSWLAGGPGTDTQY
.	TRBJ1-5	TRBV28	ASSSVGLTGDNQPQH
.	TRBJ2-7	TRBV9	ASSVDPAQPRNEQY
.	TRBJ2-1	TRBV5-4	ASSDPARGEQF
.	TRBJ2-7	TRBV7-8	ASSRRQVEDEQY
.	TRBJ2-2	TRBV19	ASRADSMNTGELF
.	TRBJ2-7	TRBV27	ASSPPSRGD
TRBD2	TRBJ2-2	TRBV27	ATRLAGGTGELF
TRBD1	TRBJ2-6	TRBV28	ASSFVPGQGDYGANVLT
.	TRBJ1-2	TRBV4-1	ASSQGGAYGYT
.	TRBJ1-2	TRBV19	ASSLAKGQVYGYT
.	TRBJ1-5	TRBV6-5	ASQKGGPQH
TRBD2	TRBJ2-7	TRBV7-2	ASWTSGGPSYEQY
TRBD1	TRBJ2-7	TRBV7-2	ASRLKGATSTYEQY
TRBD1	TRBJ1-4	TRBV6-5	ASSYGPRGRGEKLF
.	TRBJ1-5	TRBV19	ASSITAYSNQPQH
.	TRBJ2-1	TRBV5-8	ASSWVGKDWHYNEQF
TRBD1	TRBJ1-2	TRBV23-1	ASSQWDSP
.	TRBJ1-1	TRBV21-1	ASNHRDSPNTEAF
.	TRBJ1-2	TRBV5-6	ASSQGGDGYT
.	TRBJ2-6	TRBV18	ASSASPSGANVLT
.	TRBJ2-2	TRBV2	ASSRQMNTGELF
TRBD1	TRBJ2-2	TRBV2	ASRQGWTGELF
.	TRBJ1-2	TRBV18	ASSATANYGYT
.	TRBJ2-2	TRBV18	ASSSMKAGELF
.	TRBJ2-5	TRBV5-8	ATSRRETQY
.	TRBJ1-3	TRBV10-2	ASSAPGGGSGNTIY
.	TRBJ1-1	TRBV6-5	ASRRLTGNTEAF
TRBD2	TRBJ2-7	TRBV7-8	ASSSRSGSYEQY
.	TRBJ2-7	TRBV27	ASSTCWY